This is a list of T cell receptor beta chains from one sample in a study of Ad26.COV2.S vaccination and SARS-CoV-2 variants. The assay was immunoSEQ multiplex PCR, and TCRdb's table has in-frame clones only and misses some. The sample records roughly 92,000 clones, roughly 84% being singletons. The starting material was peripheral blood, obtained after recovery from COVID-19. The source of these receptors is a human donor who had recovered from COVID-19. Both conserved end residues are part of each CDR3. D genes are given only for firm matches. The size entry is marked missing in some rows and otherwise reads once, few, many or a size class.

TRBJ2-1 | 12 | . | . | TRBV5-1 | CASSLSRDEQFF | TGCGCCAGCAGCTTGAGTAGGGATGAGCAGTTCTTC
TRBJ2-5 | 16 | . | TRBD1 | TRBV14 | CASSQFGTEYQETQYF | TGTGCCAGCAGCCAATTCGGGACAGAGTACCAAGAGACCCAGTACTTC
TRBJ2-3 | 14 | . | . | TRBV19 | CASSMGQNTDTQYF | TGTGCCAGTAGTATGGGGCAGAACACAGATACGCAGTATTTT
TRBJ1-5 | 15 | . | . | TRBV5-5 | CASSLYWDSNQPQHF | TGTGCCAGCAGCTTGTACTGGGATAGCAATCAGCCCCAGCATTTT
TRBJ2-1 | 13 | . | . | TRBV7-9 | CASSPFLFGEQFF | TGTGCCAGCAGCCCATTCCTTTTTGGTGAGCAGTTCTTC
TRBJ2-1 | 18 | . | TRBD2 | TRBV7-7 | CASSFPSRASGSYNEQFF | TGTGCCAGCAGCTTCCCCAGCCGGGCTAGCGGGTCTTACAATGAGCAGTTCTTC
TRBJ1-2 | 15 | . | TRBD1 | TRBV28 | CASSLLRGRLGGYTF | TGTGCCAGCAGTTTGTTAAGGGGGCGGCTTGGTGGCTACACCTTC
TRBJ2-6 | 15 | . | . | TRBV6-2/TRBV6-3 | CASSFTGSGANVLTF | TGTGCCAGCAGTTTTACAGGGTCTGGGGCCAACGTCCTGACTTTC
TRBJ2-7 | 16 | . | . | TRBV27 | CASSLAPTSTTGEQYF | TGTGCCAGCAGTTTGGCGCCAACTAGCACGACCGGCGAGCAGTACTTC
TRBJ2-3 | 19 | . | . | TRBV4-3 | CASSQAIGWVSGDTDTQYF | TGCGCCAGCAGCCAAGCGATTGGATGGGTTAGCGGCGACACAGATACGCAGTATTTT
TRBJ2-7 | 15 | once | . | TRBV19 | CATRPQVWGEGEQYF | TGTGCCACCAGACCCCAGGTATGGGGGGAAGGCGAGCAGTACTTC
TRBJ2-7 | 13 | . | . | TRBV6-5 | CASRNNPRYEQYF | TGTGCCAGCAGAAACAACCCGCGCTACGAGCAGTACTTC
TRBJ2-1 | 15 | few | TRBD2 | TRBV6-4 | CASSDGLAGGNEQFF | TGTGCCAGCAGCGACGGACTAGCGGGAGGGAATGAGCAGTTCTTC
TRBJ1-4 | 16 | . | . | TRBV25-1 | CASSERKGLTNEKLFF | TGTGCCAGCAGTGAACGGAAGGGACTGACTAATGAAAAACTGTTTTTT
TRBJ2-7 | 18 | few | TRBD2 | TRBV11-2 | CASSLDPPLSGRFYEQYF | TGTGCCAGCAGCTTAGATCCTCCCCTAAGCGGGAGGTTTTACGAGCAGTACTTC
TRBJ2-7 | 15 | . | . | TRBV19 | CASSKQGGTGYEQYF | TGTGCCAGTTCAAAACAGGGGGGGACGGGGTACGAGCAGTACTTC
TRBJ2-7 | 13 | . | . | TRBV11-3 | CASSLSGAGEQYF | TGTGCCAGCAGCTTATCGGGGGCCGGCGAGCAGTACTTC
TRBJ2-2 | 14 | . | . | TRBV11-3 | CASSRTTNTGELFF | TGTGCCAGCAGCCGGACTACGAACACCGGGGAGCTGTTTTTT
TRBJ2-1 | 15 | . | TRBD1 | TRBV5-4 | CASSSGQGLKNEQFF | TGTGCCAGCAGCTCCGGACAGGGGTTGAAGAATGAGCAGTTCTTC
TRBJ2-1 | 15 | . | . | TRBV6-5 | CASSPAPPVYNEQFF | TGTGCCAGCAGTCCAGCCCCCCCAGTCTACAATGAGCAGTTCTTC
TRBJ2-1 | 15 | once | TRBD2 | TRBV13 | CASSIPGLAGIEQFF | TGTGCCAGCAGCATCCCGGGACTAGCGGGAATCGAGCAGTTCTTC
TRBJ1-1 | 14 | . | . | TRBV4-1 | CASSQGQQNTEAFF | TGCGCCAGCAGCCAAGGACAACAGAACACTGAAGCTTTCTTT
TRBJ2-5 | 15 | . | TRBD1 | TRBV6-2/TRBV6-3 | CASSQPGQGTETQYF | TGTGCCAGCAGTCAACCGGGACAGGGGACCGAGACCCAGTACTTC
TRBJ2-1 | 15 | . | . | TRBV28 | CASSFWTVPYNEQFF | TGTGCCAGCAGTTTTTGGACAGTTCCATACAATGAGCAGTTCTTC
TRBJ2-5 | 14 | . | . | TRBV28 | CASSLWQAKETQYF | TGTGCCAGCAGTTTGTGGCAGGCAAAAGAGACCCAGTACTTC
TRBJ1-2 | 14 | . | . | TRBV6-2/TRBV6-3 | CASSYTGALGGYTF | TGTGCCAGCAGTTACACGGGGGCTCTAGGTGGCTACACCTTC
TRBJ1-5 | 15 | . | . | TRBV28 | CASSFSGEDNQPQHF | TGTGCCAGCAGTTTTTCGGGGGAGGACAATCAGCCCCAGCATTTT
TRBJ2-3 | 15 | . | TRBD2 | TRBV27 | CASSLLGTSAHTQYF | TGTGCCAGCAGTTTATTGGGGACTAGCGCGCATACGCAGTATTTT
TRBJ1-2 | 15 | many | . | TRBV6-2/TRBV6-3 | CASSLQAAGNYGYTF | TGTGCCAGCAGCCTACAGGCTGCCGGTAACTATGGCTACACCTTC
TRBJ2-5 | 17 | . | . | TRBV5-6 | CASSSSGTEGGQETQYF | TGTGCCAGCAGCTCTTCCGGGACCGAAGGAGGGCAAGAGACCCAGTACTTC
TRBJ2-1 | 11 | . | . | TRBV5-4 | CASSLSEQQFF | TGTGCCAGCAGCTTGAGCGAGCAACAGTTCTTC
TRBJ2-7 | 17 | few | . | TRBV9 | CASSPPAGGRSSYEQYF | TGTGCCAGCAGCCCCCCGGCGGGCGGAAGGAGCTCCTACGAGCAGTACTTC
TRBJ2-1 | 16 | . | TRBD2 | TRBV14 | CASSQVRASGRDEQFF | TGTGCCAGCAGCCAAGTAAGGGCTAGCGGGAGGGATGAGCAGTTCTTC
TRBJ1-4 | 13 | once | . | TRBV6-1 | CASSDRINEKLFF | TGTGCCAGCAGTGACAGAATTAATGAAAAACTGTTTTTT
TRBJ2-3 | 14 | . | . | TRBV6-5 | CASRNPRQADTQYF | TGTGCCAGCAGAAATCCGCGACAGGCAGATACGCAGTATTTT
TRBJ2-3 | 11 | . | . | TRBV28 | CASSSSDPQYF | TGTGCCAGCAGTTCTAGCGATCCGCAGTATTTT
TRBJ2-7 | 15 | . | TRBD2 | TRBV27 | CASSLGRGGAYEQYF | TGTGCCAGCAGTTTAGGCCGGGGAGGGGCCTACGAGCAGTACTTC
TRBJ2-7 | 14 | . | . | TRBV7-9 | CASSPQEGVYEQYF | TGTGCCAGCAGCCCCCAAGAGGGTGTTTACGAGCAGTACTTC
TRBJ1-1 | 13 | . | TRBD1 | TRBV6-4 | CASRPPGGTEAFF | TGTGCCAGCCGTCCCCCAGGGGGCACTGAAGCTTTCTTT
TRBJ2-2 | 13 | few | TRBD1 | TRBV28 | CATGDRYTGELFF | TGTGCCACCGGGGACAGATACACCGGGGAGCTGTTTTTT
TRBJ1-6 | 15 | . | . | TRBV4-2 | CASSQQALEGSPLHF | TGTGCCAGCAGCCAACAGGCTCTTGAGGGTTCACCCCTCCACTTT
TRBJ2-7 | 12 | . | . | TRBV7-9 | CASSLQDYEQYF | TGTGCCAGCAGCTTGCAGGATTACGAGCAGTACTTC
TRBJ2-1 | 16 | . | TRBD2 | TRBV6-6 | CAGGTSGPNWVNEQFF | TGTGCCGGGGGGACTAGCGGCCCAAACTGGGTCAATGAGCAGTTCTTC
TRBJ2-5 | 15 | . | TRBD1 | TRBV7-3 | CASSSGTGGQETQYF | TGTGCCAGCAGCTCTGGGACAGGGGGCCAAGAGACCCAGTACTTC
TRBJ2-3 | 11 | . | . | TRBV20-1 | CSASVGDTQYF | TGCAGTGCTAGCGTCGGAGATACGCAGTATTTT
TRBJ2-1 | 17 | . | . | TRBV19 | CASARDAHRTADNEQFF | TGTGCCAGCGCGCGGGACGCCCACCGAACGGCCGACAATGAGCAGTTCTTC
TRBJ1-5 | 12 | . | . | TRBV9 | CASSGEGGPQHF | TGTGCCAGCAGCGGGGAAGGTGGCCCCCAGCATTTT
TRBJ2-7 | 13 | . | . | TRBV9 | CASSVGLAYEQYF | TGTGCCAGCAGCGTGGGGTTGGCCTACGAGCAGTACTTC
TRBJ2-5 | 13 | . | TRBD2 | TRBV7-8 | CASNIAGAETQYF | TGTGCCAGCAACATAGCGGGAGCGGAGACCCAGTACTTC
TRBJ1-2 | 17 | . | . | TRBV7-3 | CASSYMGGTDANYGYTF | TGTGCCAGCAGTTATATGGGGGGGACGGATGCTAACTATGGCTACACCTTC
TRBJ2-5 | 15 | once | TRBD1 | TRBV19 | CASSSGTGGAETQYF | TGTGCCAGTAGTTCCGGGACAGGGGGCGCGGAGACCCAGTACTTC
TRBJ2-2 | 16 | . | TRBD2 | TRBV9 | CASSSGLAPNTGELFF | TGTGCCAGCAGCTCAGGACTAGCCCCGAACACCGGGGAGCTGTTTTTT
TRBJ2-7 | 13 | . | . | TRBV29-1 | CSVRRSSSYEQYF | TGCAGCGTGAGGAGGTCGAGCTCCTACGAGCAGTACTTC
TRBJ2-3 | 15 | . | TRBD2 | TRBV5-6 | CASSTGLANVDTQYF | TGTGCCAGCAGCACGGGACTAGCGAATGTAGATACGCAGTATTTT
TRBJ2-7 | 14 | once | . | TRBV6-2/TRBV6-3 | CASSSDPLYYEQYF | TGTGCCAGCAGTTCTGACCCCCTCTACTACGAGCAGTACTTC
TRBJ1-2 | 13 | . | . | TRBV29-1 | CSVRGTTNYGYTF | TGCAGCGTTCGGGGGACAACTAACTATGGCTACACCTTC
TRBJ1-2 | 15 | . | . | TRBV10-3 | CAISDKGGAASGYTF | TGTGCCATCAGTGATAAGGGAGGGGCAGCCAGTGGCTACACCTTC
TRBJ2-1 | 17 | . | . | TRBV7-9 | CASSPVGRSSSYNEQFF | TGTGCCAGCAGCCCCGTCGGGCGGTCGAGCTCCTACAATGAGCAGTTCTTC
TRBJ2-7 | 13 | . | TRBD1 | TRBV7-2 | CASRPTGGGEQYF | TGTGCCAGCAGGCCTACAGGGGGCGGCGAGCAGTACTTC